Following are 14 T cell receptor beta chains from one sample sequenced in a study of tumor-infiltrating lymphocytes in localized non-small cell lung cancer. Data came from immunoSEQ multiplex PCR; TCRdb stores just in-frame clones and leaves some out. The repertoire holds tens of thousands of clones, 60% to 80% seen once, with 3% to 4% in the top ten. Material for sequencing was lung tumor tissue. Every receptor here comes from a human donor with non-small cell lung cancer.

The V gene is TRBV4-3, the J gene TRBJ2-2; the match to TRBD2 covers 15 bases. The CDR3 runs 19 residues. After removal of 2 bases from V and 0 bases from J, the junction contained 4 bases not matched to a gene. The V gene's germline CDR1 is LGHNA and CDR2 YSLEER. CDR3 loop: CASSQMGLAGGTNTGELFF. The CDR3 coding sequence is TGCGCCAGCAGCCAAATGGGACTAGCGGGAGGTACGAACACCGGGGAGCTGTTTTTT.

In this sample, this clone turned up a few times. The CDR3 sequence: CASSFTGTETEAFF. As DNA, the CDR3 is TGTGCCAGCAGTTTTACCGGGACAGAAACTGAAGCTTTCTTT. The rearrangement uses TRBV6-1 and TRBJ1-1; 7 bases line up with TRBD1. This CDR3 is built from 14 residues. CDR1 is MNHNS and CDR2 is SASEGT in the germline V gene. The junction had 8 bases not matched to a gene; V was cut back by 5 bases and J by 5 bases.

This chain links TRBV11-3 with TRBJ2-3; 9 bases fit TRBD1. Germline V gene lookup returns CDR1 SGHNT and CDR2 YENEEA. CDR3 size: 16 residues. J gave up 4 bases and V 5 bases, and 10 bases lay outside the gene matches. CDR3 region: CASSPGTGNFPDTQYF. In nucleotides, the CDR3 is TGTGCCAGCAGCCCAGGGACAGGGAATTTCCCAGATACGCAGTATTTT. The full variable domain, completed using reference TRBV11-3 and TRBJ2-3, is EAGVVQSPRYKIIEKKQPVAFWCNPISGHNTLYWYLQNLGQGPELLIRYENEEAVDDSQLPKDRFSAERLKGVDSTLKIQPAELGDSAVYLCASSPGTGNFPDTQYFGPGTRLTVL.

The chain combines TRBV20-1 with TRBJ2-1; tentative D call: TRBD1 (5 bases). V lost 7 bases and J 5 bases, leaving 9 bases between the germline ends. There are 11 residues in the CDR3. CDR1 and CDR2 (germline): DFQATT, SNEGSKA (reference sequence). For the CDR3, the DNA is TGCAGTGGTCAGGGTAACAATGAGCAGTTCTTC. It translates to CSGQGNNEQFF.

The rearrangement uses TRBV9 and TRBJ1-2; D is uncertain. V dropped 7 bases and J dropped 2 bases, with 9 bases sitting between them. Germline CDR1 and CDR2: SGDLS and YYNGEE. CDR3 size: 12 residues. This CDR3 is CASSEANYGYTF. In DNA, the CDR3 is TGTGCCAGCTCTGAGGCCAACTATGGCTACACCTTC.

A word on this clone: Other DNA sequences from this sample encode an identical CDR3 as well. The genes are TRBV6-5 and TRBJ1-2; D gene ambiguous. V was trimmed by 6 bases and J by 4 bases, leaving 6 bases between them. Germline assignment: CDR1 MNHEY and CDR2 SVGAGI. This CDR3 has 11 residues. This CDR3 reads CASRAGYGYTF. CDR3 nucleotide sequence: TGTGCCAGCAGGGCCGGCTATGGCTACACCTTC.

This clone was seen a handful of times. The chain links TRBV30 to TRBJ1-1; D remains unclear. V lost 6 bases and J 3 bases, leaving 5 bases between the germline ends. The germline gives CDR1 GTSNPN, CDR2 SVGIG (reference sequence). The CDR3 sequence is 10 residues long. The chain's CDR3 is CACRHTEAFF. The CDR3 DNA reads TGTGCCTGCAGACACACTGAAGCTTTCTTT.

The chain couples TRBV9 to TRBJ2-1; D is unresolved. This CDR3 is built from 14 residues. The V gene lost 4 bases and the J gene lost 5 bases, with 13 bases spanning the gap. Germline CDR1 SGDLS, CDR2 YYNGEE. CDR3 amino acids: CASSFLHDHNEQFF. The CDR3 DNA follows: TGTGCCAGCAGCTTCTTACATGACCACAATGAGCAGTTCTTC.

The V and J genes are TRBV2 and TRBJ2-7; possible D gene TRBD1, 6 bases. Trimming left V 2 bases short and J 5 bases short, with 10 bases between. The CDR3 is made up of 13 amino acids. Germline values: CDR1 SNHLY, CDR2 FYNNEI. The CDR3 is CASSEQGMNEQYF. The CDR3 nucleotides read TGTGCCAGCAGTGAACAGGGGATGAACGAGCAGTACTTC.

This clone was counted once. This chain links TRBV9 with TRBJ1-1, with TRBD1 matching over 10 bases. There are 15 residues in the CDR3. In germline, CDR1 is SGDLS, CDR2 YYNGEE. The J segment lost 5 bases and the V segment lost 2 bases, leaving 6 bases of the junction unmatched. The CDR3: CASSVSPGQGTEAFF. As DNA, the CDR3 is TGTGCCAGCAGCGTTTCCCCGGGACAGGGGACTGAAGCTTTCTTT.

V usage is TRBV7-2 and J usage is TRBJ1-2; D remains unclear. V lost 8 bases and J 6 bases, leaving 19 bases between the germline ends. The length of the CDR3 is 14 residues. Germline V gene lookup returns CDR1 SGHTA and CDR2 FQGNSA. The CDR3 DNA reads as TGTGCCAGCGGGATGGGGAGTGGGGTTGATGGCTACACCTTC. Protein sequence: CASGMGSGVDGYTF.

This clone was seen once. The chain is built from TRBV5-1 and TRBJ2-2; 8 nucleotides match TRBD1. V shed 4 bases and J 4 bases; nucleotides not matched to a gene: 9. The CDR3 extends over 16 amino acids. Germline V gene lookup returns CDR1 SGHRS and CDR2 YFSETQ. CDR3 loop: CASSSGQGGITGELFF. Here the CDR3 DNA reads TGCGCCAGCAGCAGTGGACAGGGTGGGATCACCGGGGAGCTGTTTTTT.

Details on this clone: The junction departs from the called germline gene at one end, perhaps through a read error. The chain combines TRBV6-5 with TRBJ1-4, with a tentative D call TRBD1 (5 bases). The CDR3 loop spans 14 amino acids. The germline CDR1 and CDR2 sequences are MNHEY and SVGAGI. CDR3 amino acids: CASRRQRGTEKLSF. The CDR3 nucleotides are TGTGCCAGCAGAAGACAGAGGGGAACTGAAAAACTGTCTTTT.

This clone was counted between two and nine times. The chain couples TRBV5-5 to TRBJ2-5, with D perhaps TRBD1 (5 bases). The CDR3 consists of 15 residues. With 1 base removed from V and 5 bases from J, the gap between germline ends came to 15 bases. CDR1 and CDR2 (germline): SGHKS, YYEKEE (reference sequence). In DNA, the CDR3 is TGTGCCAGCAGCTTGATAGTAGGGGTTGGGGAGACCCAGTACTTC. This gives the protein CASSLIVGVGETQYF. Drawing the rest from reference TRBV5-5 and TRBJ2-5, the complete variable domain is DAGVTQSPTHLIKTRGQQVTLRCSPISGHKSVSWYQQVLGQGPQFIFQYYEKEERGRGNFPDRFSARQFPNYSSELNVNALLLGDSALYLCASSLIVGVGETQYFGPGTRLLVL.